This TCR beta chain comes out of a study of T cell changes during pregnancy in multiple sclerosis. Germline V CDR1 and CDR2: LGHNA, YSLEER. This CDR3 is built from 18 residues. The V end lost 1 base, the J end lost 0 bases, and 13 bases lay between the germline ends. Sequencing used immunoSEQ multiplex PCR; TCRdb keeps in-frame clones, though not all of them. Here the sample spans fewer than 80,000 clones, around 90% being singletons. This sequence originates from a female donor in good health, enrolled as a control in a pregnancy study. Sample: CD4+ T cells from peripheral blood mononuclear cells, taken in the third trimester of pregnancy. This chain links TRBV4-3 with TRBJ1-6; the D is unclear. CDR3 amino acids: CASSQVLPRRSYNSPLHF. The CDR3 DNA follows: TGCGCCAGCAGCCAAGTTCTTCCGAGGCGCTCCTATAATTCACCCCTCCACTTT.